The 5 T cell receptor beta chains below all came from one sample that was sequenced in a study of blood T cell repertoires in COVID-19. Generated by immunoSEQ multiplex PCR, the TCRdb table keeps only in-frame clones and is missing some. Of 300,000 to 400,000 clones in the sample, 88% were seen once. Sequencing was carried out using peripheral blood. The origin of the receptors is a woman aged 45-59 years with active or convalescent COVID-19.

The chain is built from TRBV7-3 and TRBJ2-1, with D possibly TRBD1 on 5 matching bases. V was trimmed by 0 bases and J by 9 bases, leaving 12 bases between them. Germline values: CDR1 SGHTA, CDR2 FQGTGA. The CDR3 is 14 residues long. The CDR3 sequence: CASSLTWTLSEQFF. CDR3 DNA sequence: TGTGCCAGCAGCTTAACATGGACACTAAGTGAGCAGTTCTTC. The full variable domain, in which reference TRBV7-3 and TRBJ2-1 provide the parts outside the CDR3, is GAGVSQTPSNKVTEKGKYVELRCDPISGHTALYWYRQSLGQGPEFLIYFQGTGAADDSGLPNDRFFAVRPEGSVSTLKIQRTERGDSAVYLCASSLTWTLSEQFFGPGTRLTVL.

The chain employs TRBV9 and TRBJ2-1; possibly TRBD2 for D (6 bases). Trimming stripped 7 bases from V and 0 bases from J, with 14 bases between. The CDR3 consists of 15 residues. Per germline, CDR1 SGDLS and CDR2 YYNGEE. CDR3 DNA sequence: TGTGCCAGCGGGGGGAGAAGGAGCTCCTACAATGAGCAGTTCTTC. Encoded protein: CASGGRRSSYNEQFF.

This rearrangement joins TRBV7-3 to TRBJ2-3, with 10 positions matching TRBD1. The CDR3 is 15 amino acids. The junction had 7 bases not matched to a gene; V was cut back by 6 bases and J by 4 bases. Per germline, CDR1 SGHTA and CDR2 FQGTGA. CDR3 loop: CASSPDRGLADTQYF. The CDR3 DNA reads TGTGCCAGCAGTCCCGACAGGGGGCTAGCAGATACGCAGTATTTT.

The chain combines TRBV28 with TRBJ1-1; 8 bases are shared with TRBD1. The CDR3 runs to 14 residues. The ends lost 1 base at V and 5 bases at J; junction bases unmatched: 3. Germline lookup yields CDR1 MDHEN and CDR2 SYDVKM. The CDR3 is CASSLLDRETEAFF. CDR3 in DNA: TGTGCCAGCAGTTTATTGGACAGGGAGACTGAAGCTTTCTTT. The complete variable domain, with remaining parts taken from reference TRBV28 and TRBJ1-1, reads DVKVTQSSRYLVKRTGEKVFLECVQDMDHENMFWYRQDPGLGLRLIYFSYDVKMKEKGDIPEGYSVSREKKERFSLILESASTNQTSMYLCASSLLDRETEAFFGQGTRLTVV.

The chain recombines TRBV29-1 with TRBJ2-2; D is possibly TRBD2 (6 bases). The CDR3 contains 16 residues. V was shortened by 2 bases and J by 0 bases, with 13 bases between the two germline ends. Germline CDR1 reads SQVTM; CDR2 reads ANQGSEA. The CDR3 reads CSVEFGRDTNTGELFF. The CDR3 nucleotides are TGCAGCGTTGAATTCGGGCGGGATACGAACACCGGGGAGCTGTTTTTT.